The 16 T cell receptor beta chains given below trace back to one sample, sequenced in a study of Ad26.COV2.S vaccination and SARS-CoV-2 variants. Treatment given: approximately 18 received Ad26.COV2.S at low or high dose, single or two shots; five or six received placebo; per-sample allocation not given. Sample collection was performed on day 63 after the first vaccine or placebo injection. Method: immunoSEQ multiplex PCR; TCRdb's copy keeps in-frame clones and lacks some. The sample has 350,000 to 500,000 clones; less than 95% are singletons. The source material was peripheral blood, sampled in a trial of Ad26.COV2.S vaccine versus placebo. Receptors originate from a person aged 18 to 59 who received the Ad26.COV2.S COVID-19 vaccine or a placebo.

V is TRBV3-1 (or the pseudogene TRBV3-2) and J is TRBJ2-1; 16 positions match TRBD2. This CDR3 has 14 residues. Trimming cost V 8 bases and J 9 bases; bases outside gene matches: 4. Germline assignment: CDR1 LGHDT and CDR2 YNNKEL (reference sequence). CDR3 region: CASRGTSGRAEQFF. The CDR3 coding sequence is TGTGCCAGCCGGGGGACTAGCGGGAGGGCTGAGCAGTTCTTC.

The chain carries TRBV7-9 and TRBJ1-3; D possibly corresponds to TRBD1 (6 bases). Germline CDR1 reads SEHNR; CDR2 reads FQNEAQ (reference sequence). Trimming took 9 bases from V and 8 from J, leaving 20 bases between them. CDR3 length: 14 amino acids. This CDR3 reads CARNAPGGPDTIYF. CDR3 coding DNA: TGTGCCAGAAACGCTCCGGGGGGCCCAGACACCATATATTTT. Drawing the rest from reference TRBV7-9 and TRBJ1-3, the complete variable domain is DTGVSQNPRHKITKRGQNVTFRCDPISEHNRLYWYRQTLGQGPEFLTYFQNEAQLEKSRLLSDRFSAERPKGSFSTLEIQRTEQGDSAMYLCARNAPGGPDTIYFGEGSWLTVV.

The V gene is TRBV27, the J gene TRBJ1-6; D unclear. CDR3 length equals 17 residues. The germline V gene encodes CDR1 MNHEY and CDR2 SMNVEV (reference sequence). V was pared by 0 bases and J by 0 bases, with 9 bases between. The CDR3 is CASSLSFRSSYNSPLHF. CDR3 in DNA: TGTGCCAGCAGTTTATCGTTCCGGAGCTCCTATAATTCACCCCTCCACTTT.

The chain couples TRBV10-3 to TRBJ2-6; TRBD2 is a possible D gene (5 bases). The CDR3 has 17 amino acids. Germline loops: CDR1 ENHRY, CDR2 SYGVKD. Between the trimmed V and J ends, which lost 11 bases and 0 bases, there was a span of 20 bases. Here the CDR3 DNA reads TGTGCCGTCTCAGACCGGGGTTTCTCCTCTGGGGCCAACGTCCTGACTTTC. This encodes CAVSDRGFSSGANVLTF.

V and J are TRBV7-8 and TRBJ2-7, with 8 nucleotides matching TRBD2. In germline, CDR1 is SGHVS, CDR2 FQNEAQ. Germline trimming cut 2 bases from V and 5 bases from J; bases unmatched to any gene: 8. This CDR3 has 15 residues. CDR3 in amino acids: CASSLRSGGLNEQYF. CDR3 nucleotides: TGTGCCAGCAGCTTAAGATCGGGGGGGCTGAACGAGCAGTACTTC.

The V gene is TRBV10-3, the J gene TRBJ2-3; D is unresolved. CDR3 size: 14 residues. Per the germline V gene, CDR1 is ENHRY and CDR2 is SYGVKD. Between the trimmed V and J ends, which lost 2 bases and 2 bases, there was a span of 8 bases. For the CDR3, the DNA is TGTGCCATCAGTGAGGGCAGTGACACAGATACGCAGTATTTT. Its translation is CAISEGSDTDTQYF.

The J gene is TRBJ1-2, the V gene TRBV2; tentative D call: TRBD1 (6 bases). This CDR3 has 14 amino acids. V lost 5 bases and J 0 bases, leaving 10 bases between the germline ends. Germline assignment: CDR1 SNHLY and CDR2 FYNNEI. The CDR3 DNA reads as TGTGCCAGCAGTCCGGGGGCGGCTAACTATGGCTACACCTTC. Residues: CASSPGAANYGYTF.

J is TRBJ2-1 and V is TRBV5-6, with 8 bases aligning to TRBD1. The J segment lost 2 bases and the V segment lost 4 bases, leaving 8 bases of the junction unmatched. CDR1 and CDR2 from the germline V gene are SGHDT and YYEEEE. This CDR3 comprises 16 residues. The CDR3, as DNA: TGTGCCAGCAGCCCGCGGACAGGGCTAACCTACAATGAGCAGTTCTTC. Translating gives CASSPRTGLTYNEQFF.

This clone was picked up one time. The chain is built from TRBV27 and TRBJ2-2; D not certain. This CDR3 spans 14 amino acids. Germline lookup yields CDR1 MNHEY and CDR2 SMNVEV (reference sequence). The V end lost 7 bases, the J end lost 7 bases, and 16 bases lay between the germline ends. The CDR3 protein is CASKRTAANGELFF. The CDR3 nucleotides read TGTGCCAGCAAACGGACCGCCGCCAACGGGGAGCTGTTTTTT.

The chain couples TRBV6-5 to TRBJ2-1, with D maybe TRBD2 (5 bases). The CDR3 spans 12 residues. The germline CDR1 and CDR2 sequences are MNHEY and SVGAGI. V was pared by 6 bases and J by 5 bases, with 8 bases between. Here the CDR3 reads CASSLGDNEQFF. In DNA, the CDR3 is TGTGCCAGCAGCCTCGGGGACAATGAGCAGTTCTTC.

The rearrangement uses TRBV6-4 and TRBJ2-1; D is perhaps TRBD1 or TRBD2 (6 bases each). Deletions cut 0 bases from V and 6 bases from J, with 9 bases between. Looked up from germline, CDR1 is MRHNA and CDR2 is SNTAGT. CDR3 size: 14 residues. The DNA of the CDR3 is TGTGCCAGCAGTGACTCAGGAGGGGGCAATGAGCAGTTCTTC. Translation: CASSDSGGGNEQFF.

The V and J genes are TRBV15 and TRBJ2-1, with D unclear. This CDR3 has 12 amino acids. Trimming pared 1 base from V and 6 bases from J, leaving 4 bases between. Germline assignment: CDR1 LNHNV and CDR2 YYDKDF (reference sequence). CDR3 sequence: CATSRAANEQFF. The CDR3 nucleotides are TGTGCCACCAGCAGAGCTGCCAATGAGCAGTTCTTC.

The genes are TRBV28 and TRBJ2-1; D is ambiguous. There are 16 residues in the CDR3. Trimming took 11 bases from V and 5 from J, leaving 25 bases between them. Germline V CDR1 and CDR2: MDHEN, SYDVKM. CDR3 region: CADRGGVGGDHNEQFF. The CDR3 DNA sequence: TGTGCCGATCGAGGTGGAGTGGGCGGAGATCACAATGAGCAGTTCTTC.

The CDR3 loop reads CASSESEGTSLYNEQFF. In DNA form, the CDR3 reads TGCGCCAGCAGTGAGTCGGAAGGGACTAGCCTCTACAATGAGCAGTTCTTC. The chain combines TRBV10-1 with TRBJ2-1, with TRBD2 matching over 9 bases. This CDR3 comprises 17 residues. Germline CDR1 and CDR2: WNHNN and SYGVQD (reference sequence). The ends lost 0 bases at V and 3 bases at J; junction bases unmatched: 6.

V gene TRBV19 combines with J gene TRBJ1-5, with D maybe TRBD1 (6 bases). Between the trimmed V and J ends, which lost 5 bases and 9 bases, there was a span of 17 bases. CDR1 is LNHDA and CDR2 is SQIVND in the germline V gene (reference sequence). The CDR3 runs 14 residues. CDR3 coding DNA: TGTGCCAGTAGTGGGTACCAGGGGAGAGGGCCCCAGCATTTT. This sequence encodes CASSGYQGRGPQHF.

The chain employs TRBV11-1 and TRBJ2-3, with TRBD2 matching 10 bases. The CDR3 is 16 residues long. The ends lost 5 bases at V and 1 base at J; junction bases unmatched: 6. Germline values: CDR1 SGHAT, CDR2 FQDESV (reference sequence). CDR3 protein: CASSPRLAGGTDTQYF. In DNA, the CDR3 is TGTGCCAGCAGCCCCCGTCTAGCGGGAGGCACAGATACGCAGTATTTT. The variable domain in full, with the rest retrieved from reference TRBV11-1 and TRBJ2-3, is EAEVAQSPRYKITEKSQAVAFWCDPISGHATLYWYRQILGQGPELLVQFQDESVVDDSQLPKDRFSAERLKGVDSTLKIQPAELGDSAMYLCASSPRLAGGTDTQYFGPGTRLTVL.